The 17 T cell receptor beta chains below were found in one sample sequenced in a study of T cell changes during pregnancy in multiple sclerosis. The protocol was immunoSEQ multiplex PCR, while the TCRdb copy is restricted to in-frame clones and leaves out a portion. The table has 79,000 or so clones, approximately 86% seen once; the top ten hold approximately 3.3%. The sample here was peripheral blood, taken before pregnancy. These receptors were collected from a female donor with multiple sclerosis, enrolled in a pregnancy study.

This clone has just a few counts. J is TRBJ2-7 and V is TRBV7-9; TRBD1 agrees at 8 bases. CDR1 is SEHNR, CDR2 FQNEAQ, per germline (reference sequence). This CDR3 is 15 amino acids long. V gave up 5 bases and J gave up 1 base; unmatched junction bases: 7. CDR3 nucleotides: TGTGCCAGCAGCCCCAGACAGGGGTGGTCCTACGAGCAGTACTTC. Amino acids: CASSPRQGWSYEQYF.

The count of this clone is one. The rearrangement joins TRBV7-2 to TRBJ1-1, with D maybe TRBD1 (5 bases). Trimming pared 1 base from V and 6 bases from J, leaving 15 bases between. From germline, CDR1 is SGHTA and CDR2 FQGNSA. The CDR3 is made up of 15 amino acids. This CDR3 reads CASSLEGAGGAEAFF. The DNA of the CDR3 is TGTGCCAGCAGCTTAGAGGGAGCGGGGGGAGCTGAAGCTTTCTTT. The complete variable domain, with remaining parts taken from reference TRBV7-2 and TRBJ1-1, reads GAGVSQSPSNKVTEKGKDVELRCDPISGHTALYWYRQSLGQGLEFLIYFQGNSAPDKSGLPSDRFSAERTGGSVSTLTIQRTQQEDSAVYLCASSLEGAGGAEAFFGQGTRLTVV.

CDR3 bases: TGTGCCAGCAGTGAAGTCTGGGACAGGGAGAACTATGGCTACACCTTC. This codes for CASSEVWDRENYGYTF. This chain connects TRBV6-1 to TRBJ1-2, with 9 bases matching TRBD1. Germline CDR1 is MNHNS and CDR2 is SASEGT. CDR3 size: 16 residues. J was trimmed by 2 bases and V by 1 base; bases with no gene match: 5.

This clone has just one count. The chain combines TRBV6-1 with TRBJ2-7, with D possibly being TRBD1 (6 bases). Trimming stripped 3 bases from V and 3 bases from J, with 18 bases between. Germline V CDR1 and CDR2: MNHNS, SASEGT. There are 16 residues in the CDR3. CDR3 region: CASSEETGQRFYEQYF. The CDR3 DNA is TGTGCCAGCAGTGAGGAAACGGGACAAAGGTTCTACGAGCAGTACTTC.

V and J are TRBV5-1 and TRBJ1-2; no clear D gene. The CDR3 is 15 residues long. V was cut by 0 bases and J by 4 bases, with 13 bases left in between. Germline-derived CDR1 and CDR2 are SGHRS and YFSETQ. The CDR3: CASSLDPGLFYGYTF. CDR3 sequence (DNA): TGCGCCAGCAGCTTGGATCCAGGACTATTCTATGGCTACACCTTC.

The CDR3 protein is CASSYAERLTGELFF. The CDR3 DNA reads as TGTGCCAGCAGTTACGCGGAACGTTTGACCGGGGAGCTGTTTTTT. The rearrangement uses TRBV6-6 and TRBJ2-2; no firm D call. V lost 2 bases to trimming and J lost 5 bases, with 12 bases between them. Germline CDR1 reads MNHNY; CDR2 reads SVGAGI (reference sequence). CDR3 length: 15 amino acids.

This chain connects TRBV6-5 to TRBJ1-2; 7 bases match TRBD1. The CDR3 loop spans 14 amino acids. CDR1 MNHEY and CDR2 SVGAGI come from the germline V gene. The V gene end was trimmed by 4 bases and the J gene end by 8 bases; junction bases not matched to a gene: 10. This CDR3 is CASSSPRQGGGYTF. In DNA form, the CDR3 reads TGTGCCAGCAGTTCCCCTAGACAGGGAGGAGGCTACACCTTC.

J is TRBJ2-7 and V is TRBV6-5, with 8 bases that match TRBD2. The CDR3 is 13 amino acids. Germline V gene data show CDR1 as MNHEY and CDR2 as SVGAGI. The trim removed 10 bases at V and 5 bases at J, leaving 10 bases unmatched. The CDR3 protein is CATSTGRGDEQYF. DNA for the CDR3: TGTGCCACGTCGACTGGGCGGGGGGACGAGCAGTACTTC.

The chain has TRBV30 and TRBJ1-2, with TRBD1 matching 9 bases. The CDR3 is 14 residues long. The germline V gene has CDR1 GTSNPN and CDR2 SVGIG (reference sequence). The V and J ends lost 3 bases and 7 bases, in that order; junction bases with no gene match: 9. In nucleotides, the CDR3 is TGTGCCTGGAGGACGACCGGGACAGGGACTGGCTACACCTTC. Translation: CAWRTTGTGTGYTF.

This clone has more than one count but fewer than ten. The chain links TRBV19 to TRBJ2-6, with 7 bases matching TRBD1. Germline values: CDR1 LNHDA, CDR2 SQIVND (reference sequence). V lost 3 bases and J lost 1; bases outside the gene matches: 6. The CDR3 is made up of 17 amino acids. CDR3 amino acids: CASSILRTGSGANVLTF. The CDR3 DNA sequence: TGTGCCAGTAGTATTTTGCGGACAGGTTCTGGGGCCAACGTCCTGACTTTC.

As concerns this clone: The junction shows a germline mismatch at one end, possibly a read error. The V call is TRBV19, the J call TRBJ2-5, with 11 bases lining up with TRBD2. Germline assignment: CDR1 LNHDA and CDR2 SQIVND (reference sequence). CDR3 length: 16 residues. The CDR3 sequence: CASSIGGLAGQVTQYF. CDR3 nucleotide sequence: TGTGCCAGTAGTATCGGAGGACTAGCGGGTCAAGTGACCCAGTACTTC.

The count of this clone is one. The chain links TRBV7-6 to TRBJ1-3, with 8 bases fitting TRBD1. In germline, CDR1 is SGHVS, CDR2 FNYEAQ. This CDR3 region has 16 residues. After removal of 2 bases from V and 4 bases from J, the junction contained 7 bases not matched to a gene. The CDR3 coding sequence is TGTGCCAGCAGCTTAACCCCAGGGGGCCTAGGAAACACCATATATTTT. Translated: CASSLTPGGLGNTIYF. Full variable domain (outside the CDR3, taken from reference TRBV7-6 and TRBJ1-3): GAGVSQSPRYKVTKRGQDVALRCDPISGHVSLYWYRQALGQGPEFLTYFNYEAQQDKSGLPNDRFSAERPEGSISTLTIQRTEQRDSAMYRCASSLTPGGLGNTIYFGEGSWLTVV.

J is TRBJ1-2 and V is TRBV5-1; a possible D gene is TRBD1 (6 bases). The germline CDR1 and CDR2 sequences are SGHRS and YFSETQ. The CDR3 has 15 amino acids. Trimming removed 5 bases from V and 2 bases from J, with 16 bases in between. DNA of the CDR3: TGCGCCAGCAGTGGGGGTGGGGGCACAAACTATGGCTACACCTTC. It codes for CASSGGGGTNYGYTF. Full variable domain (rest looked up from reference TRBV5-1 and TRBJ1-2): KAGVTQTPRYLIKTRGQQVTLSCSPISGHRSVSWYQQTPGQGLQFLFEYFSETQRNKGNFPGRFSGRQFSNSRSEMNVSTLELGDSALYLCASSGGGGTNYGYTFGSGTRLTVV.

The chain joins TRBV30 to TRBJ1-2, with 9 bases fitting TRBD1. The V gene end was trimmed by 1 base and the J gene end by 7 bases; junction bases not matched to a gene: 7. The CDR3 runs to 14 residues. Germline loops: CDR1 GTSNPN, CDR2 SVGIG (reference sequence). CDR3 DNA: TGTGCCTGGAGTGCCCAACAGGGGGCAAGTGGCTACACCTTC. This codes for CAWSAQQGASGYTF. The full variable domain, its missing parts supplied by reference TRBV30 and TRBJ1-2, is SQTIHQWPATLVQPVGSPLSLECTVEGTSNPNLYWYRQAAGRGLQLLFYSVGIGQISSEVPQNLSASRPQDRQFILSSKKLLLSDSGFYLCAWSAQQGASGYTFGSGTRLTVV.

CDR3 nucleotide sequence: TGTGCTAGTGGTTTGGGGGGCTCGGGCTACACCTTC. Translating it yields CASGLGGSGYTF. This chain connects TRBV12-5 to TRBJ1-2; a possible D gene is TRBD1 (5 bases). Germline assignment: CDR1 LGHNT and CDR2 FRNRAP. The CDR3 is made up of 12 amino acids. The V end lost 1 base, the J end lost 8 bases, and 8 bases lay between the germline ends.

The genes are TRBV6-5 and TRBJ2-1; possible D gene TRBD1, 6 bases. This CDR3 has 16 amino acids. Trimming took off 0 bases at V and 2 bases at J, with 11 bases between the two ends. Germline assignment: CDR1 MNHEY and CDR2 SVGAGI. CDR3 loop: CASSYSSTGPYNEQFF. The CDR3 nucleotides read TGTGCCAGCAGTTACTCGAGCACAGGGCCCTACAATGAGCAGTTCTTC.

CDR3 nucleotide sequence: TGTGCCAGCAGCCCGCAGGGGTTAAGAGAGACCCAGTACTTC. Translating gives CASSPQGLRETQYF. The V and J genes are TRBV5-4 and TRBJ2-5, with D maybe TRBD1 (6 bases). This CDR3 comprises 14 residues. Trimming stripped 4 bases from V and 4 bases from J, with 14 bases between. Germline V CDR1 and CDR2: SGHNT, YYREEE (reference sequence).